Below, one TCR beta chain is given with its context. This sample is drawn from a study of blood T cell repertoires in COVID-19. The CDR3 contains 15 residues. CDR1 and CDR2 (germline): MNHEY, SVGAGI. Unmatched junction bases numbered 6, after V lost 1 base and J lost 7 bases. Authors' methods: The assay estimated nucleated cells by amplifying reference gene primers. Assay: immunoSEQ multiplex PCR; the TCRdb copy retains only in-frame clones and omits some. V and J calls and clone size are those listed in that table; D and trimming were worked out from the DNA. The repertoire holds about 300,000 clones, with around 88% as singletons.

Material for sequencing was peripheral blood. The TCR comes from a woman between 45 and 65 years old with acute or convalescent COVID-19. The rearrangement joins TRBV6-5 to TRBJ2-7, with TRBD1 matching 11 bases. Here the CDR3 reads CASSYLGTGGREQYF. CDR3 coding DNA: TGTGCCAGCAGTTACTTGGGGACAGGGGGTAGGGAGCAGTACTTC.